This T cell receptor beta chain was observed in a study of blood T cell repertoires in COVID-19. Study-wide background: Some COVID-19 samples were acute and others convalescent; all came from the United States, Italy and Spain. T cells, B-cell-depleted T cells, or PBMCs provided the cDNA or gDNA that served as material.

Per the original data handling: Estimates of nucleated cell counts were drawn from the amplification of reference gene primers. Sequencing was performed with immunoSEQ multiplex PCR; in TCRdb, only in-frame clones are kept and a portion is missing. V and J calls and clone size are as listed in that table; D and trimming were resolved from the DNA. The sample has about 75,000 clones, approximately 79% seen once. Sequencing was performed on peripheral blood. The clonotype originates from an elderly woman with active or convalescent COVID-19.

The CDR3 reads CSVEDSSGGGPRRYTF. The DNA of the CDR3 is TGCAGCGTTGAAGACTCCTCCGGGGGTGGCCCTCGTCGCTACACCTTC. This chain links TRBV29-1 with TRBJ1-2, with a tentative D call TRBD1 (5 bases). Germline V gene sequence: CDR1 SQVTM, CDR2 ANQGSEA. This CDR3 has 16 residues. Trimming shortened V by 0 bases and J by 9 bases, and 23 bases separated the two germline ends.